The 22 T cell receptor beta chains below all came from one sample that was sequenced in a study of CD8 T cells in ankylosing spondylitis. TCRdb re-derived calls from the 5' RACE reads in MiXCR, one entry per CDR3 protein. The sample lists fewer than 200,000 distinct CDR3 sequences, just over 9.5% seen once, with about 15% in the top ten. The source material was blood, either unsorted or a sorted T cell fraction (not recorded which). The receptor set was obtained from a female donor with ankylosing spondylitis or in good health (not recorded which).

This clonotype was observed a handful of times. The V and J genes are TRBV27 and TRBJ2-1, with D perhaps TRBD2 (6 bases). Trimming removed 3 bases from V and 6 bases from J, with 12 bases in between. CDR1 is MNHEY and CDR2 is SMNVEV in the germline V gene (reference sequence). There are 14 residues in the CDR3. CDR3 nucleotide sequence: TGTGCCAGCAGTTTCCTGGGGACTTCCAATGAGCAGTTCTTC. Its translation is CASSFLGTSNEQFF.

This clonotype was detected only a few times. The chain joins TRBV4-3 to TRBJ2-7; D is possibly TRBD1 (5 bases). Germline-derived CDR1 and CDR2 are LGHNA and YSLEER. This CDR3 has 14 amino acids. With 1 base removed from V and 4 bases from J, the gap between germline ends came to 11 bases. The CDR3 nucleotides are TGCGCCAGCAGCCAAGCATGGCAGGGTTACGAGCAGTACTTC. Translated, it gives CASSQAWQGYEQYF.

This clonotype was counted a few times. V usage is TRBV7-2 and J usage is TRBJ2-1, with a tentative D call TRBD2 (5 bases). V lost 5 bases and J lost 9, with 17 bases in between. CDR1 is SGHTA, CDR2 FQGNSA, per germline. CDR3 size: 14 residues. The CDR3 sequence: CASSPFRTFLEQFF. The CDR3 region has the DNA TGTGCCAGCAGCCCCTTTCGGACTTTTCTTGAGCAGTTCTTC.

This clonotype was recorded at least ten times. The CDR3 DNA reads as TGCGCCAGCAGCCAAGGTCCCGGTGAGCAGTTCTTC. This codes for CASSQGPGEQFF. The gene calls are TRBV4-3 and TRBJ2-1; no firm D call. The V gene's germline CDR1 is LGHNA and CDR2 YSLEER. Trimming removed 1 base at V and 9 bases at J, with 7 bases between. CDR3 length: 12 amino acids.

CDR3 in amino acids: CASEGALNTEAFF. The CDR3 DNA follows: TGTGCCAGCGAGGGAGCTTTGAACACTGAAGCTTTCTTT. The chain carries TRBV19 and TRBJ1-1; D gene unclear. The germline CDR1 and CDR2 sequences are LNHDA and SQIVND (reference sequence). The CDR3 loop spans 13 amino acids. Trimming pared 9 bases from V and 0 bases from J, leaving 11 bases between.

This chain's CDR3 is CASSQQGGSNQPQHF. In DNA form, the CDR3 reads TGTGCCAGCAGTCAGCAGGGTGGGAGCAATCAGCCCCAGCATTTT. J is TRBJ1-5 and V is TRBV12-3 or TRBV12-4; tentative D call: TRBD1 (5 bases). The CDR3 is 15 residues long. V gave up 5 bases and J gave up 1 base, with 12 bases separating them.

This clonotype was detected only a few times. The V call is TRBV6-1, the J call TRBJ1-2, with D hard to call. CDR3 length equals 13 residues. V dropped 6 bases and J dropped 4 bases, with 12 bases sitting between them. Germline V gene sequence: CDR1 MNHNS, CDR2 SASEGT. CDR3 region: CASRFTESYGYTF. As DNA, the CDR3 is TGTGCCAGCAGATTTACAGAGTCCTATGGCTACACCTTC.

V usage is TRBV9 and J usage is TRBJ2-5; a weak D match, TRBD2 (5 bases). The CDR3 runs to 16 residues. V was pared by 3 bases and J by 0 bases, with 15 bases between. Per the germline V gene, CDR1 is SGDLS and CDR2 is YYNGEE. The CDR3 nucleotides are TGTGCCAGCAGCGCCCCCCGGGTCGGGAACCAAGAGACCCAGTACTTC. It codes for CASSAPRVGNQETQYF.

This clonotype was detected only a few times. J is TRBJ1-1 and V is TRBV6-1; D unresolved. Germline V gene data show CDR1 as MNHNS and CDR2 as SASEGT. V lost 7 bases and J 0 bases, leaving 9 bases between the germline ends. The CDR3 is 13 amino acids. The CDR3 protein is CASTQGLNTEAFF. CDR3 bases: TGTGCCAGCACCCAAGGCTTGAACACTGAAGCTTTCTTT.

This clonotype was observed a few times. The chain carries TRBV12-3 or TRBV12-4 and TRBJ2-1, with a tentative D call TRBD2 (5 bases). This CDR3 region has 15 residues. V lost 3 bases and J 2 bases, leaving 11 bases between the germline ends. CDR3 in DNA: TGTGCCAGCAGTTTCGGCGGGTCGACCTACAATGAGCAGTTCTTC. Translating gives CASSFGGSTYNEQFF.

This clonotype was picked up one time. The chain combines TRBV9 with TRBJ2-1; the D gene is possibly TRBD2 (5 bases). Germline CDR1 is SGDLS and CDR2 is YYNGEE. This CDR3 region has 18 residues. V was clipped by 3 bases and J by 0 bases, with 19 bases between them. CDR3 loop: CASSASLRGVSSYNEQFF. The CDR3 DNA sequence: TGTGCCAGCAGCGCCTCTCTACGGGGAGTTAGCTCCTACAATGAGCAGTTCTTC.

The chain employs TRBV4-3 and TRBJ2-1; D is unresolved. V was pared by 0 bases and J by 0 bases, with 21 bases between. This CDR3 is 20 amino acids long. CDR1 is LGHNA and CDR2 is YSLEER in the germline V gene. CDR3 DNA: TGCGCCAGCAGCCAAGATGACCTTAAAATTGACGCGGACTCCTACAATGAGCAGTTCTTC. Translating gives CASSQDDLKIDADSYNEQFF.

This clonotype was observed a few times. This CDR3 is CASSLAREGYEQYF. For the CDR3, the DNA is TGTGCCAGCAGCTTAGCTAGGGAGGGCTACGAGCAGTACTTC. The chain uses TRBV7-2 and TRBJ2-7, with TRBD2 matching 7 bases. The CDR3 runs to 14 residues. CDR1 is SGHTA and CDR2 is FQGNSA in the germline V gene. After removal of 0 bases from V and 3 bases from J, the junction contained 2 bases not matched to a gene.

CDR3 region: CASSGTPGLAQNTGELFF. DNA of the CDR3: TGTGCCAGCAGCGGGACGCCCGGGTTAGCGCAGAACACCGGGGAGCTGTTTTTT. The gene calls are TRBV11-2 and TRBJ2-2; D is possibly TRBD1 or TRBD2 (5 bases each). The CDR3 is 18 amino acids. Trimming removed 5 bases at V and 1 base at J, with 20 bases between. Germline V gives CDR1 SGHAT, CDR2 FQNNGV.

Ten or more counts support this clonotype. The rearrangement uses TRBV7-9 and TRBJ1-4, with a tentative D call TRBD1 (6 bases). CDR1 and CDR2 (germline): SEHNR, FQNEAQ (reference sequence). This CDR3 is 15 amino acids long. V lost 5 bases to trimming and J lost 10 bases, with 20 bases between them. The CDR3 bases are TGTGCCAGCAGCCTAAGCGAGGGGGTCAGAAGAAAACTGTTTTTT. It codes for CASSLSEGVRRKLFF. The whole variable domain, remainder taken from reference TRBV7-9 and TRBJ1-4, is DTGVSQNPRHKITKRGQNVTFRCDPISEHNRLYWYRQTLGQGPEFLTYFQNEAQLEKSRLLSDRFSAERPKGSFSTLEIQRTEQGDSAMYLCASSLSEGVRRKLFFGSGTQLSVL.

This clonotype was seen a handful of times. V and J are TRBV6-2 or TRBV6-3 and TRBJ2-1; D gene uncertain. CDR1 is MNHEY and CDR2 is SVGEGT in the germline V gene. The germline V and J ends were trimmed by 0 bases and 8 bases, with 17 bases remaining between them. The CDR3 loop spans 16 amino acids. CDR3 in amino acids: CASSYSKTYYADEQFF. CDR3 DNA: TGTGCCAGCAGTTACTCGAAGACTTACTACGCGGATGAGCAGTTCTTC.

This clonotype was counted a few times. V gene TRBV6-5 combines with J gene TRBJ2-7; D may correspond to TRBD1 or TRBD2 (5 bases each). The V end was cut by 5 bases, the J end by 5 bases, with 16 bases between. The V gene's germline CDR1 is MNHEY and CDR2 SVGAGI. The CDR3 consists of 14 residues. CDR3 nucleotides: TGTGCCAGCAGTACCTCGGGACCTGGACACGAGCAGTACTTC. It yields the protein CASSTSGPGHEQYF.

This clonotype was counted a few times. The chain links TRBV20-1 to TRBJ2-5; 12 nucleotides align to TRBD2. This CDR3 is built from 17 residues. Germline V CDR1 and CDR2: DFQATT, SNEGSKA (reference sequence). Trimming cost V 3 bases and J 1 base; bases outside gene matches: 9. The CDR3, as DNA: TGCAGTGCTAGGGGTTGGACTAGCGGGAATGTCCAAGAGACCCAGTACTTC. This codes for CSARGWTSGNVQETQYF.

The V and J genes are TRBV9 and TRBJ1-3; possible D gene TRBD1, 6 bases. Germline CDR1 and CDR2: SGDLS and YYNGEE. Trimming took off 3 bases at V and 6 bases at J, with 19 bases between the two ends. This CDR3 has 16 amino acids. The chain's CDR3 is CASSGATGSSENTIYF. The CDR3, as DNA: TGTGCCAGCAGCGGGGCCACAGGGTCCAGTGAAAACACCATATATTTT.

CDR3 nucleotides: TGCAGTGCTAAAGGGGCTAGCGGCTATTACTACAATGAGCAGTTCTTC. This encodes CSAKGASGYYYNEQFF. The chain couples TRBV20-1 to TRBJ2-1; 7 nucleotides align to TRBD2. Germline V gene lookup returns CDR1 DFQATT and CDR2 SNEGSKA (reference sequence). The V gene end was trimmed by 4 bases and the J gene end by 3 bases; junction bases not matched to a gene: 12. The length of the CDR3 is 16 residues.

The chain uses TRBV7-2 and TRBJ2-7; 8 bases agree with TRBD2. V shed 1 base, J shed 3 bases, and the junction held 5 bases outside the gene matches. CDR3 length: 15 amino acids. Germline-derived CDR1 and CDR2 are SGHTA and FQGNSA. This chain's CDR3 is CASSLVRTSGYEQYF. CDR3 nucleotide sequence: TGTGCCAGCAGCTTAGTCCGTACTAGCGGCTACGAGCAGTACTTC.

This chain joins TRBV2 and TRBJ2-7, with D unresolved. This CDR3 comprises 12 residues. V lost 3 bases and J lost 6, with 9 bases in between. From germline, CDR1 is SNHLY and CDR2 FYNNEI. Here the CDR3 DNA reads TGTGCCAGCAGTGATTTCAGAGGCGAGCAGTACTTC. Protein product: CASSDFRGEQYF.